The clone carrying this T cell receptor (beta chain) has only a few counts. The source of the sample is a study of beta chain features in type 1 diabetes. Cell sorting via CD45RO/CCR7/CD25/CD127/CD95/CD27 was performed to obtain CD4+ naive, central memory, regulatory and stem cell-like memory cells. Since all of the isolated RNA was reverse transcribed, expressed TCRB transcripts were what got sequenced. Naive, central memory and regulatory T cell samples came to a mean of around 3.3 million reads. Here immunoSEQ multiplex PCR was the method, and the copy in TCRdb shows in-frame clones only, minus some. The table shows under 300,000 clones, with less than 35% occurring only once. Source material: central memory CD4+ T cells from blood. The sequence was obtained from a man aged 25 to 40 in good health.

CDR3 nucleotides: TGTGCCAGCAGTTTCGGCGTTCCTGAAGCTTTCTTT. Translated: CASSFGVPEAFF. The chain has TRBV28 and TRBJ1-1, with no clear D. V lost 3 bases to trimming and J lost 6 bases, with 8 bases between them. The CDR3 contains 12 residues. The germline V gene has CDR1 MDHEN and CDR2 SYDVKM.